This passage covers 18 T cell receptor beta chains from one sample sequenced in a study of blood T cell repertoires in COVID-19. The repertoire was sequenced with immunoSEQ multiplex PCR; TCRdb's copy has only in-frame clones and lacks some. The sample shows more than 400,000 clones, around 90% of them seen only once. Specimen: PBMCs or T cells enriched from blood (not recorded which). These receptors were collected from a woman aged 18 to 35 who had recovered from COVID-19.

The chain links TRBV27 to TRBJ1-3; D gene uncertain. There are 18 residues in the CDR3. Germline V gene sequence: CDR1 MNHEY, CDR2 SMNVEV (reference sequence). Trimming shortened V by 6 bases and J by 4 bases, and 25 bases separated the two germline ends. In DNA form, the CDR3 reads TGTGCCAGCAGCTGGCTATCCGGGTCCTCCACGGGGGGAAACACCATATATTTT. Protein sequence: CASSWLSGSSTGGNTIYF.

The V call is TRBV21-1, the J call TRBJ1-4. TRBV21-1 is shown as a pseudogene. This CDR3 contains 12 residues. CDR3 amino acids: CASSKGERLRLF. The CDR3, as DNA: TGTGCCAGCAGCAAAGGCGAGAGGCTAAGACTTTTT.

The V gene is TRBV2, the J gene TRBJ1-1; D is perhaps TRBD1 (5 bases). The CDR3 covers 17 residues. Germline V CDR1 and CDR2: SNHLY, FYNNEI. V shed 7 bases and J shed 2 bases, with 23 bases lying between them. The CDR3 DNA sequence: TGTGCCAGCATTATAGGTTCGCCATTACAGGTTAACACTGAAGCTTTCTTT. Translating gives CASIIGSPLQVNTEAFF.

CDR3 nucleotides: TGTGCCAGCAGCTTGAATACGGGTAACACTGAAGCTTTCTTT. Translated: CASSLNTGNTEAFF. The chain has TRBV5-5 and TRBJ1-1; D ambiguous. The CDR3 loop spans 14 amino acids. CDR1 and CDR2 from the germline V gene are SGHKS and YYEKEE (reference sequence). Trimming left V 1 base short and J 2 bases short, with 9 bases between.

The chain links TRBV6-4 to TRBJ1-1; D gene unclear. CDR1 and CDR2 (germline): MRHNA, SNTAGT. The V and J ends lost 5 bases and 6 bases respectively, with 16 bases between them. This CDR3 is 14 amino acids long. The CDR3 region has the DNA TGTGCCAGCAGTCCCCCCCCTACCCAGGCTGAAGCTTTCTTT. Its translation is CASSPPPTQAEAFF.

The CDR3 DNA follows: TGCGCCAGCAGCCAGGGGACTACCCAGTACCAAGAGACCCAGTACTTC. This codes for CASSQGTTQYQETQYF. This chain uses TRBV5-1 with TRBJ2-5; D is possibly TRBD2 (7 bases). Germline assignment: CDR1 SGHRS and CDR2 YFSETQ. CDR3 length: 16 residues. Trimming shortened V by 4 bases and J by 0 bases, and 16 bases separated the two germline ends.

The chain carries TRBV2 and TRBJ1-1; perhaps TRBD1 as D (5 bases). Trimming stripped 7 bases from V and 4 bases from J, with 10 bases between. Germline V gene lookup returns CDR1 SNHLY and CDR2 FYNNEI. The CDR3 is 12 amino acids. CDR3 in DNA: TGTGCCAGCACAAGGGGTGCCACTGAAGCTTTCTTT. Residues: CASTRGATEAFF.

The chain is built from TRBV5-5 and TRBJ2-4; D gene unclear. V lost 1 base and J lost 4, with 12 bases in between. The CDR3 runs 15 residues. Germline assignment: CDR1 SGHKS and CDR2 YYEKEE (reference sequence). The CDR3 reads CASSLLILTKNIQYF. For the CDR3, the DNA is TGTGCCAGCAGCTTGTTAATCCTTACTAAAAACATTCAGTACTTC.

The chain recombines TRBV2 with TRBJ2-6, with 12 positions matching TRBD1. This CDR3 region has 17 residues. The ends lost 4 bases at V and 4 bases at J; junction bases unmatched: 5. Germline-derived CDR1 and CDR2 are SNHLY and FYNNEI. Written as DNA, the CDR3 is TGTGCCAGCAGTGGGGGACAGGGGGCGCGAGGGGCCAACGTCCTGACTTTC. Its translation: CASSGGQGARGANVLTF.

This chain joins TRBV15 and TRBJ2-2, with D possibly matching TRBD1 (5 bases). The germline gives CDR1 LNHNV, CDR2 YYDKDF (reference sequence). The CDR3 is 15 residues long. V dropped 0 bases and J dropped 7 bases, with 12 bases sitting between them. The CDR3 loop is CATSRDRARDGELFF. The CDR3 region has the DNA TGTGCCACCAGCAGAGACAGGGCAAGGGACGGGGAGCTGTTTTTT.

V is TRBV5-1 and J is TRBJ1-5; D is perhaps TRBD1 (5 bases). V lost 2 bases and J 3 bases, leaving 15 bases between the germline ends. Per germline, CDR1 SGHRS and CDR2 YFSETQ. This CDR3 region has 16 residues. The CDR3 coding sequence is TGCGCCAGCAGCTTAGGGGCAGGGTCGTTCAATCAGCCCCAGCATTTT. The encoded protein is CASSLGAGSFNQPQHF.

The V and J genes are TRBV30 and TRBJ2-1; D is possibly TRBD1 (5 bases). With 3 bases removed from V and 2 bases from J, the gap between germline ends came to 8 bases. The germline gives CDR1 GTSNPN, CDR2 SVGIG (reference sequence). The length of the CDR3 is 13 residues. CDR3 DNA sequence: TGTGCCTGGAGCGGACAACCCTACAATGAGCAGTTCTTC. This encodes CAWSGQPYNEQFF.

The chain recombines TRBV12-5 with TRBJ1-2; perhaps TRBD1 as D (5 bases). The CDR3 loop spans 14 amino acids. Germline CDR1 reads LGHNT; CDR2 reads FRNRAP. V dropped 4 bases and J dropped 3 bases, with 12 bases sitting between them. The CDR3 nucleotides read TGTGCTAGTGGTTCTTTCCAGGGCTACTATGGCTACACCTTC. It specifies CASGSFQGYYGYTF.

J is TRBJ1-3 and V is TRBV19, with TRBD1 matching over 7 bases. The V gene end was trimmed by 5 bases and the J gene end by 2 bases; junction bases not matched to a gene: 6. The CDR3 has 15 amino acids. Germline CDR1 reads LNHDA; CDR2 reads SQIVND (reference sequence). The DNA of the CDR3 is TGTGCCAGTAGTGCCGACAGGGATCCTGGAAACACCATATATTTT. It yields the protein CASSADRDPGNTIYF.

This chain uses TRBV5-1 with TRBJ1-1, with D unresolved. V was clipped by 4 bases and J by 4 bases, with 11 bases between them. The CDR3 totals 13 residues. Germline V lookup: CDR1 SGHRS, CDR2 YFSETQ. The CDR3 reads CASSPRQFTEAFF. CDR3 nucleotides: TGCGCCAGCAGCCCCAGGCAGTTCACTGAAGCTTTCTTT. Looking up the rest from reference TRBV5-1 and TRBJ1-1 gives the full variable domain: KAGVTQTPRYLIKTRGQQVTLSCSPISGHRSVSWYQQTPGQGLQFLFEYFSETQRNKGNFPGRFSGRQFSNSRSEMNVSTLELGDSALYLCASSPRQFTEAFFGQGTRLTVV.

As to this clone: In the same sample, other DNA sequences code for this CDR3. The chain recombines TRBV2 with TRBJ2-1, with unresolved D. Germline V lookup: CDR1 SNHLY, CDR2 FYNNEI. V was pared by 5 bases and J by 0 bases, with 8 bases between. The CDR3 loop spans 14 amino acids. CDR3 coding DNA: TGTGCCAGCAGTCCAGCGAGCTCCTACAATGAGCAGTTCTTC. Amino acid sequence: CASSPASSYNEQFF.

The V and J genes are TRBV5-6 and TRBJ2-3; 8 positions agree with TRBD1. This CDR3 is 14 amino acids long. Unmatched junction bases numbered 3, after V lost 4 bases and J lost 2 bases. CDR1 SGHDT and CDR2 YYEEEE come from the germline V gene. CDR3 bases: TGTGCCAGCAGCCAGGACAGGGTCACAGATACGCAGTATTTT. Amino acids: CASSQDRVTDTQYF.

The chain uses TRBV11-3 and TRBJ2-3, with a possible D match to TRBD1 (6 bases). The V and J ends lost 1 base and 2 bases respectively, with 13 bases between them. CDR3 length: 16 residues. Germline CDR1 reads SGHNT; CDR2 reads YENEEA. The CDR3 loop is CASSLATGTYTDTQYF. The CDR3 nucleotides are TGTGCCAGCAGCTTAGCTACCGGGACATACACAGATACGCAGTATTTT. Full variable domain (rest looked up from reference TRBV11-3 and TRBJ2-3): EAGVVQSPRYKIIEKKQPVAFWCNPISGHNTLYWYLQNLGQGPELLIRYENEEAVDDSQLPKDRFSAERLKGVDSTLKIQPAELGDSAVYLCASSLATGTYTDTQYFGPGTRLTVL.